These 2 T cell receptor beta chains originate from one sample sequenced in a study of T cell responses to AZD1222 COVID-19 vaccine. Assay used: immunoSEQ multiplex PCR; TCRdb lists only in-frame clones, some missing. The table has fewer than 200,000 clones, 88% seen once; the top ten hold 11%. Here the sequenced sample was peripheral blood, taken 28 days after the second AZD1222 dose. The source is an adult who received the AZD1222 COVID-19 vaccine.

The chain has TRBV7-6 and TRBJ1-2; weak D call: TRBD1 (6 bases). Germline V gives CDR1 SGHVS, CDR2 FNYEAQ. V gave up 5 bases and J gave up 8 bases, with 24 bases separating them. CDR3 size: 16 residues. CDR3 sequence: CASSPRQARGTGGYTF. DNA of the CDR3: TGTGCCAGCAGCCCCAGACAGGCCCGGGGGACCGGGGGCTACACCTTC.

This clone was observed a few times. V gene TRBV9 combines with J gene TRBJ2-1; D is perhaps TRBD1 (5 bases). V was cut by 0 bases and J by 0 bases, with 7 bases left in between. The CDR3 has 15 amino acids. Germline CDR1 and CDR2: SGDLS and YYNGEE. CDR3 sequence reads: CASSVGQFSYNEQFF. CDR3 nucleotide sequence: TGTGCCAGCAGCGTAGGACAGTTCTCCTACAATGAGCAGTTCTTC.